The rows below give T cell receptor beta chains drawn from one sample of a study of cytomegalovirus exposure and HLA in healthy donors. Sequencing was performed with immunoSEQ multiplex PCR; in TCRdb, only in-frame clones are kept and a portion is missing. The profile covers about 160,000 clones, with roughly 80% appearing a single time and around 8% taken by the ten largest. Sequences were obtained from PBMCs. These receptors came from a male donor in good health and CMV-seropositive. Both conserved end residues are part of each CDR3.

v_call	j_call	cdr3_aa
TRBV6-5	TRBJ2-1	CASSYTTSDPYNEQFF
TRBV10-1	TRBJ2-2	CASTLPQGYTTSNTGELFF
TRBV11-3	TRBJ2-7	CASSPAGAYEQYF
TRBV27	TRBJ1-6	CASEGGWREFGSPLHF
TRBV2	TRBJ1-5	CASRQSPTGVSNQPQHF
TRBV27	TRBJ2-1	CASSLTSGSNEQFF
TRBV5-6	TRBJ2-2	CASSLSDTGELFF
TRBV18	TRBJ1-2	CASSPDRGRRYGYTF
TRBV11-3	TRBJ2-2	CASSFTTGGVGAGELFF
TRBV7-2	TRBJ2-3	CASSFSGATDTQYF
TRBV30	TRBJ2-2	CAWSSPKTSGINTGELFF
TRBV30	TRBJ2-3	CAWKLAGGANTDTQYF
TRBV11-2	TRBJ2-3	CASSPLTSTDTQYF
TRBV28	TRBJ1-5	CASSSTGQGLQPQHF